This is a list of T cell receptor beta chains from one sample in a study of CD8 T cells in Susac syndrome. One entry per CDR3 protein results from TCRdb running MiXCR on the immunoSEQ multiplex PCR reads. The sample lists about 180,000 distinct CDR3 sequences, roughly 95% occurring once. The sequenced sample consisted of CD4+ T cells from PBMCs. The receptors come from a human donor with Susac syndrome. The CDR3 runs from the conserved cysteine through the conserved F or W. Each record gives: D gene, clone size, V gene, J gene, CDR3 DNA, CDR3 protein. The D gene is left open where the match is weak. Not all rows give a size; the values are once, few, many and, for expanded clones, a class.

TRBD1,.,TRBV30,TRBJ1-2,TGTGCCTGGAGTGTCGGACAGGGAGGCACCTTC,CAWSVGQGGTF
.,.,TRBV3-1,TRBJ1-2,TGTGCCAGCAGCCAAGAGGCAGACCCGAACTATGGCTACACCTTC,CASSQEADPNYGYTF
.,.,TRBV30,TRBJ1-4,TGTGCCTGGTCGGCGGGCCAGGAAAAACTGTTTTTT,CAWSAGQEKLFF
.,.,TRBV7-3,TRBJ2-1,TGTGCCAGCAGCCCGGGGGGCAAGAGCTCCTACAATGAGCAGTTCTTC,CASSPGGKSSYNEQFF
.,.,TRBV3-1,TRBJ2-5,TGTGCCAGCAGCCCCCGGACAGATCAGGGGACCCAGTACTTC,CASSPRTDQGTQYF
.,.,TRBV3-1,TRBJ1-5,TGTGCCAGCAGCCAAGAAGGTGTAGGGATCCAGCATTTT,CASSQEGVGIQHF
.,.,TRBV4-3,TRBJ2-7,TGCGCCAGCAGCCCACAGGTTCTGTCCTACGAGCAGTACTTC,CASSPQVLSYEQYF
TRBD1,.,TRBV9,TRBJ1-3,TGTGCCAGCAGCGTAGGGACAGGTGGAAACACCATATATTTT,CASSVGTGGNTIYF
TRBD1,.,TRBV28,TRBJ1-2,TGTGCCAGCACCCGGGACAGGGCGACTAACTATGGCTACACCTTC,CASTRDRATNYGYTF
.,once,TRBV29-1,TRBJ2-4,TGCAGCGTCCGACAGGACCTTCTAGCCAAAAACATTCAGTACTTC,CSVRQDLLAKNIQYF
.,.,TRBV5-4,TRBJ2-1,TGTGCCAGCAGCCCACAGGTGGGTGAGCAGTTCTTC,CASSPQVGEQFF
.,few,TRBV18,TRBJ2-7,TGTGCCAGCTCACCGGGGCGGAGCTACGAGCAGTACTTC,CASSPGRSYEQYF